This entry lists 27 T cell receptor beta chains sequenced from one sample in a study of blood T cell repertoires in COVID-19. This table comes from immunoSEQ multiplex PCR, and its TCRdb copy is limited to in-frame clones, with some not included. Of some 190,000 clones detected, around 85% appear once; the ten largest clones hold roughly 8%. Sequenced: peripheral blood. The receptors here all came from a woman aged 60-70 years with acute or convalescent COVID-19.

The genes are TRBV5-4 and TRBJ2-3; the D gene is possibly TRBD2 (5 bases). Trimming took off 1 base at V and 0 bases at J, with 12 bases between the two ends. The CDR3 is made up of 16 amino acids. Germline V lookup: CDR1 SGHNT, CDR2 YYREEE (reference sequence). The CDR3 region is CASSLLGASSTDTQYF. The DNA for the CDR3 is TGTGCCAGCAGCTTGTTGGGAGCCTCTAGCACAGATACGCAGTATTTT.

This CDR3 is CASSDARGNFNTEAFF. CDR3 in DNA: TGCGCCAGCAGTGATGCCAGGGGAAACTTTAACACTGAAGCTTTCTTT. V usage is TRBV10-2 and J usage is TRBJ1-1; perhaps TRBD1 as D (6 bases). Looked up from germline, CDR1 is WSHSY and CDR2 is SAAADI. V was trimmed by 3 bases and J by 2 bases, leaving 16 bases between them. This CDR3 region has 16 residues.

This chain joins TRBV28 and TRBJ1-5, with TRBD1 as a possible D gene (5 bases). Germline assignment: CDR1 MDHEN and CDR2 SYDVKM. This CDR3 region has 15 residues. Trimming took off 6 bases at V and 0 bases at J, with 12 bases between the two ends. The chain's CDR3 is CASRPGGYSNQPQHF. The CDR3 DNA reads TGTGCCAGCAGGCCGGGGGGATATAGCAATCAGCCCCAGCATTTT.

V and J are TRBV11-3 and TRBJ2-1; D is perhaps TRBD1 (5 bases). Germline V gives CDR1 SGHNT, CDR2 YENEEA. Trimming removed 6 bases at V and 5 bases at J, with 11 bases between. The CDR3 loop spans 13 amino acids. CDR3 amino acids: CASRFDSHNEQFF. Written as DNA, the CDR3 is TGTGCCAGCAGATTCGACAGCCACAATGAGCAGTTCTTC.

V gene TRBV7-9 combines with J gene TRBJ2-2; D not resolved. From germline, CDR1 is SEHNR and CDR2 FQNEAQ (reference sequence). V was clipped by 5 bases and J by 3 bases, with 10 bases between them. The CDR3 spans 14 residues. CDR3 region: CASSASTDTGELFF. The CDR3 bases are TGTGCCAGCAGCGCAAGTACGGACACCGGGGAGCTGTTTTTT.

In the case of this clone: A junction boundary mismatches the germline segment, possibly from a read error. The chain couples TRBV3-1 (or the pseudogene TRBV3-2) to TRBJ2-1; 13 bases agree with TRBD2. The germline V gene encodes CDR1 LGHDT and CDR2 YNNKEL (reference sequence). This CDR3 contains 17 residues. DNA for the CDR3: TGTGCCGGCAGCCAGCACGGGACTAGCGGGACCTACAATGAGCAGTTCTTC. Amino acid sequence: CAGSQHGTSGTYNEQFF.

CDR3 sequence (DNA): TGTGCCAGCAATATTCTTCAGGGAGGAAACACCATATATTTT. This translates into CASNILQGGNTIYF. The chain combines TRBV6-5 with TRBJ1-3, with D tentatively TRBD1 (5 bases). CDR3 length: 14 residues. Trimming removed 7 bases from V and 4 bases from J, with 14 bases in between. The germline gives CDR1 MNHEY, CDR2 SVGAGI.

The V call is TRBV2, the J call TRBJ2-6; tentatively, D is TRBD1 (5 bases). Germline CDR1 and CDR2: SNHLY and FYNNEI. Deletions cut 4 bases from V and 0 bases from J, with 10 bases between. This CDR3 comprises 16 residues. This chain's CDR3 is CASSGQIFSGANVLTF. The CDR3 coding sequence is TGTGCCAGCAGTGGACAGATTTTCTCTGGGGCCAACGTCCTGACTTTC.

The chain has TRBV10-3 and TRBJ2-1; TRBD1 matches at 8 bases. Germline V gene data show CDR1 as ENHRY and CDR2 as SYGVKD. The V segment lost 6 bases and the J segment 0 bases; nucleotides outside the gene matches: 4. The CDR3 consists of 15 residues. CDR3 loop: CAISSDRDSYNEQFF. The CDR3 bases are TGTGCCATCAGCTCGGACAGGGACTCCTACAATGAGCAGTTCTTC.

The chain uses TRBV27 and TRBJ1-3, with 7 bases lining up with TRBD1. The CDR3 loop spans 15 amino acids. Germline values: CDR1 MNHEY, CDR2 SMNVEV (reference sequence). V shed 7 bases and J 2 bases; nucleotides not matched to a gene: 8. Here the CDR3 reads CASKDPGGTGNTIYF. The CDR3 bases are TGTGCCAGCAAGGACCCAGGGGGAACTGGAAACACCATATATTTT.

The J gene is TRBJ2-4, the V gene TRBV4-2, with 7 bases that match TRBD2. The germline CDR1 and CDR2 sequences are LGHNA and YNFKEQ. V lost 0 bases and J lost 7; bases outside the gene matches: 6. The CDR3 covers 15 residues. Here the CDR3 reads CASSQEVREWNIQYF. In DNA form, the CDR3 reads TGTGCCAGCAGCCAAGAGGTGCGGGAGTGGAACATTCAGTACTTC.

The chain is built from TRBV5-4 and TRBJ2-1; 14 nucleotides line up with TRBD2. Trimming at V came to 4 bases and at J to 8 bases, leaving 17 bases not matched to a gene. The CDR3 spans 19 residues. Germline loops: CDR1 SGHNT, CDR2 YYREEE (reference sequence). This CDR3 reads CASSALTSGRARNVDEQFF. The DNA of the CDR3 is TGTGCCAGCAGCGCTCTGACTAGCGGGAGGGCCAGAAACGTGGATGAGCAGTTCTTC.

This clone was counted a few times. The rearrangement links TRBV13 to TRBJ1-3; 7 bases fit TRBD1. The CDR3 length is 17 residues. Germline CDR1 is PRHDT and CDR2 is FYEKMQ (reference sequence). J lost 0 bases, V lost 0 bases, and 5 bases had no gene match. CDR3 protein: CASSLGRGTASGNTIYF. CDR3 bases: TGTGCCAGCAGCTTAGGCCGGGGGACAGCCTCTGGAAACACCATATATTTT.

The chain is built from TRBV30 and TRBJ1-4; weak D call: TRBD1 (5 bases). The germline V and J ends were trimmed by 4 bases and 4 bases, with 13 bases remaining between them. Germline CDR1 GTSNPN, CDR2 SVGIG (reference sequence). The CDR3 has 14 residues. The CDR3 DNA sequence: TGTGCCTGGATGGGCACAGGTGTTAATGAAAAACTGTTTTTT. Its translation is CAWMGTGVNEKLFF. Together with reference TRBV30 and TRBJ1-4, the CDR3 gives the full variable domain: SQTIHQWPATLVQPVGSPLSLECTVEGTSNPNLYWYRQAAGRGLQLLFYSVGIGQISSEVPQNLSASRPQDRQFILSSKKLLLSDSGFYLCAWMGTGVNEKLFFGSGTQLSVL.

The chain combines TRBV27 with TRBJ2-1, with 7 bases that match TRBD1. Unmatched junction bases numbered 6, after V lost 2 bases and J lost 5 bases. The germline V gene encodes CDR1 MNHEY and CDR2 SMNVEV (reference sequence). There are 15 residues in the CDR3. The CDR3 sequence is CASSLRQGVNNEQFF. The CDR3 region has the DNA TGTGCCAGCAGTTTACGGCAGGGGGTCAACAATGAGCAGTTCTTC.

The CDR3 is CASSLAGFTGLNYGYTF. DNA of the CDR3: TGTGCCAGCAGCTTAGCGGGATTCACAGGGCTTAACTATGGCTACACCTTC. The chain joins TRBV7-9 to TRBJ1-2, with D possibly being TRBD1 (6 bases). V was pared by 0 bases and J by 1 base, with 15 bases between. The CDR3 spans 17 residues. Germline CDR1 is SEHNR and CDR2 is FQNEAQ (reference sequence).

The count of this clone is one. The chain joins TRBV3-1 (or the pseudogene TRBV3-2) to TRBJ2-1; 8 nucleotides agree with TRBD2. CDR3 length: 17 residues. V shed 2 bases and J 6 bases; nucleotides not matched to a gene: 12. The germline CDR1 and CDR2 sequences are LGHDT and YNNKEL (reference sequence). DNA for the CDR3: TGTGCCAGCAGCCAATATTGGACCGGGAGGGCAGCCAATGAGCAGTTCTTC. Translated, it gives CASSQYWTGRAANEQFF.

The chain uses TRBV19 and TRBJ1-2; 9 bases are a match to TRBD1. Unmatched junction bases numbered 9, after V lost 6 bases and J lost 1 base. CDR1 is LNHDA, CDR2 SQIVND, per germline (reference sequence). The CDR3 consists of 16 residues. The CDR3 reads CASRPPGQGNNYGYTF. The DNA of the CDR3 is TGTGCCAGTAGACCCCCGGGACAGGGTAATAACTATGGCTACACCTTC.

For the CDR3, the DNA is TGTGCCAGCAGTGGAGGGCCAGGGGGCGCATTTGTGGCTACTGAAGCTTTCTTT. It yields the protein CASSGGPGGAFVATEAFF. The chain has TRBV25-1 and TRBJ1-1; TRBD1 matches 8 bases. This CDR3 has 18 amino acids. The germline V gene has CDR1 MGHDK and CDR2 SYGVNS. Losses at the gene ends were 4 bases for V and 5 bases for J; bases not matched to a gene: 18.

The chain employs TRBV28 and TRBJ1-6; maybe TRBD1 (5 bases). The germline V gene encodes CDR1 MDHEN and CDR2 SYDVKM. This CDR3 is built from 14 residues. V shed 2 bases and J shed 7 bases, with 9 bases lying between them. The CDR3 is CASSLGAANSPLHF. Here the CDR3 DNA reads TGTGCCAGCAGTTTAGGGGCAGCGAATTCACCCCTCCACTTT.

CDR3 DNA: TGCGCCAGCAGCCCTACCGCGGGACAGGTGAATTCACCCCTCCACTTT. Its translation: CASSPTAGQVNSPLHF. The chain joins TRBV5-1 to TRBJ1-6; TRBD1 aligns across 8 bases. The CDR3 is 16 amino acids. V shed 4 bases, J shed 7 bases, and the junction held 10 bases outside the gene matches. Germline lookup yields CDR1 SGHRS and CDR2 YFSETQ.

This chain connects TRBV6-2 or TRBV6-3 to TRBJ2-1; 8 bases are a match to TRBD2. The ends lost 0 bases at V and 4 bases at J; junction bases unmatched: 8. CDR3 length: 17 residues. Germline CDR1 MNHEY, CDR2 SVGEGT. DNA for the CDR3: TGTGCCAGCAGTTACTCTCCCCTAGCGGGTGTGTACAATGAGCAGTTCTTC. Protein: CASSYSPLAGVYNEQFF.

The chain has TRBV6-6 and TRBJ2-1, with a weak D call TRBD1 (7 bases). With 6 bases removed from V and 5 bases from J, the gap between germline ends came to 17 bases. Germline CDR1 reads MNHNY; CDR2 reads SVGAGI (reference sequence). The CDR3 covers 15 residues. Here the CDR3 DNA reads TGTGCCAGCAGCTCGAGCGCAGGGGGGCACAATGAGCAGTTCTTC. Translated, it gives CASSSSAGGHNEQFF.

The chain employs TRBV6-5 and TRBJ2-5; perhaps TRBD1 as D (6 bases). The germline V and J ends were trimmed by 3 bases and 5 bases, with 16 bases remaining between them. CDR1 and CDR2 from the germline V gene are MNHEY and SVGAGI. The CDR3 has 15 residues. CDR3 bases: TGTGCCAGCAGTTATTACGGACAGACGTCGGAGACCCAGTACTTC. Protein sequence: CASSYYGQTSETQYF.

The chain joins TRBV14 to TRBJ1-2; no clear D. The CDR3 covers 13 residues. Germline V CDR1 and CDR2: SGHDN, FVKESK. The V and J ends lost 1 base and 5 bases respectively, with 8 bases between them. The CDR3 loop is CASSQVQHYGYTF. Here the CDR3 DNA reads TGTGCCAGCAGCCAAGTCCAACATTATGGCTACACCTTC.

This rearrangement joins TRBV27 to TRBJ2-4; D possibly corresponds to TRBD2 (6 bases). V was shortened by 2 bases and J by 3 bases, with 14 bases between the two germline ends. The CDR3 is 16 residues long. From germline, CDR1 is MNHEY and CDR2 SMNVEV (reference sequence). The CDR3 DNA reads as TGTGCCAGCAGTTTAGGAGGGCCTAATTACAAAAACATTCAGTACTTC. This codes for CASSLGGPNYKNIQYF.

This clone was observed a few times. V gene TRBV6-2 or TRBV6-3 combines with J gene TRBJ2-2, with TRBD2 matching over 9 bases. Germline V CDR1 and CDR2: MNHEY, SVGEGT. The CDR3 extends over 14 amino acids. The ends lost 5 bases at V and 6 bases at J; junction bases unmatched: 4. The CDR3 bases are TGTGCCAGCAGTCATTTAGCGGGAGCCGGGGAGCTGTTTTTT. Encoded protein: CASSHLAGAGELFF.